The entry that follows covers one T cell receptor beta chain sequence. Its antigen is still unknown. Base qualities are missing; no much larger clone stands one base away. V is cut back by 6 bases and J by 5 bases, with 2 bases in the junction unmatched. Counted from cysteine to phenylalanine, this CDR3 has 15 amino acids. Only the CDR3 region is kept as DNA, spanning 45 bases read in frame from base 1. CDR1 and CDR2, per the germline V gene, are SNHLY and FYNNEI. The data were obtained in a study of cytomegalovirus exposure and HLA in healthy donors (dated 2017 in TCRdb). About the investigation overall: An earlier analysis of some 500 of the donors reported 250 to 350 Gb of sequence data and 100 million to 130 million unique TCR beta sequences from roughly 200 million T cells. Of the roughly 420 genotyped donors, 81% were placed in the genetic ancestry cluster associated with self-reported Caucasian donors. Every repertoire in the discovery cohort had been generated on one and the same sequencing platform. Across about 380 genotyped donors of the cohort, an average of approximately 220,000 unique TCR beta nucleotide sequences per donor were sequenced, and 15% to 20% of those sequences were non-productive. The later analysis used no new phenotypic data to find candidate immune exposures, relying instead on TCR beta sequences and their occurrence across donors. Along with the approximately 650-subject first cohort, a separate validation cohort of approximately 110 different subjects was used. An earlier analysis of roughly 580 of the donors used high-throughput TCR beta sequencing to judge whether each TCR beta V gene segment behaved as functional or pseudogenic. Donor age, sex, ethnicity and CMV serostatus were compiled together with the repertoire data. A later analysis re-analyzed previously published TCR beta repertoires from 666 donors and added high-resolution HLA genotyping to study TCR occurrence patterns. HLA typing covered class I and class II loci at four-digit resolution. The study aimed to test whether signatures of past pathogen exposure could be identified by cataloging public T cell receptors. The study profiled the T cell repertoires of some 610 subjects by immunosequencing and related them to cytomegalovirus serostatus. About 300 gigabases of sequencing data and tens of millions of unique TCR sequences were included in an early release covering over 600 HLA-typed donors. Roughly five DR-DQ haplotypes were treated as single units for association and clustering because of strong linkage in the cohort. High-throughput TCR immunosequencing, statistical association of individual TCRs with disease status, and machine learning were combined to predict cytomegalovirus infection status. Typing coverage differed by locus: A, B, C, DRB1 and DQB1 were typed in roughly 620-640 donors, DQA1 in 522, DPA1 in 600 to 610, and DPB1 in about 450. Genome-wide SNP genotypes for about three fifths of the roughly 670 donors were used in a later genetic analysis, which treated that subset as a discovery cohort. Here is what the overall study found, with its caveats: Because the 87-base-pair reads could not distinguish some IMGT-functional V segments, including TRBV6-2 and TRBV6-3, those segments were excluded. A cluster of highly shared sequence variants was judged likely to represent a technical artifact of the sequencing pipeline. In a later genetic analysis, a missense DCLRE1C variant was associated with V-gene and J-gene trimming of TCR beta chains, and the association was replicated in an independent cohort. Because some donors lacked HLA typing at each locus, the association tests relied only on the typed subset. Broadly in line with IMGT annotations, most TCR beta V segments showed up in productive rearrangements about 87% or about 30% of the time in an earlier analysis of a few hundred of the donors. In a later analysis, HLA-associated TCR beta chains were found to be more clonally expanded and to have lower generation probabilities than equally common non-associated chains. This cohort had only TCR beta chains sequenced, and the lack of alpha or paired-chain data limited which features could be detected. In a later analysis, 15,000 to 20,000 TCR beta sequences were associated with specific HLA alleles at a false discovery rate of 0.05. In vitro tests confirmed that three of the cytomegalovirus-associated TCR beta chains recognize cytomegalovirus antigens. It was suggested by the authors that the approach could potentially be generalized to other disease states and immunological phenotypes. Roughly uniform sequencing depth across donors was assumed in presence/absence analyses, although this assumption may not hold. A later analysis found that TCR association rates varied across HLA loci, with DRB1 alleles showing the most associated TCRs and HLA-C alleles the fewest. Strong co-occurrence of HLA alleles, especially DR and DQ, made assigning TCR associations to individual alleles difficult. Immune exposure information for the cohort was limited to CMV serostatus. The study gave a list of 150 to 200 TCR beta chains associated with cytomegalovirus. Across donors, most TCR sequences were observed very rarely, whereas some public TCRs were present in many individuals. In a later genetic analysis, fewer N-insertions in productive TCRs were reported among donors in an Asian-associated ancestry cluster than the 666-donor mean. Several of the top co-occurrence clusters appeared to be linked to parvovirus B19, influenza, CMV and Epstein-Barr virus, according to a later analysis. Most CMV-associated TCR beta chains appeared to be HLA-restricted in a later analysis, and the HLA associations seemed to be driven largely by CMV exposure. A further reported finding was that TCR beta sequences accurately predicted the HLA-A and HLA-B alleles for most subjects in the first cohort. Because counts were too low, roughly 16 rarely observed V segments, including chromosome 9 orphons, were excluded from the earlier analysis of 500 to 700 of the donors. The classifier was reported to diagnose cytomegalovirus status with high specificity and sensitivity in both the original and validation cohorts. Correlated functional status among segregating V segments might be attributable to linkage disequilibrium, but an unknown experimental factor could not be ruled out.

The method behind the library was the immunoSEQ multiplex PCR assay. A mixture of 60 forward primers for TCR Vbeta segments and 13 reverse primers for TCR Jbeta segments was used in the multiplex PCR. A multiplex PCR assay on genomic DNA amplified the CDR3 region of rearranged TCR beta genes. Amplified TCR beta libraries were sequenced as 87-base-pair reads on the Illumina HiSeq System. Processing in the source paper ran as follows. In a later analysis, 77 million or so unique TCR beta chains were counted across the approximately 640 repertoires, and roughly 10 million of these chains were shared by at least two donors. A nearest-neighbor algorithm error-corrected the raw reads and collapsed the reads into unique sequences, merging closely related sequences to remove PCR and sequencing errors. To assign V, D and J gene segments, CDR3 sequences were aligned to IMGT reference sequences. For a sequence to be retained, at least a six-nucleotide match to both a V gene segment and a J gene segment was required. Rearrangements were classified as productive when the CDR3 lacked stop codons and remained in frame with V and J, and all other rearrangements were classified as non-productive. CDR3 was defined according to IMGT convention as the region running from the second conserved V-encoded cysteine to the conserved J-encoded phenylalanine. The earlier analysis of some 540 of the donors excluded any sequence lacking an unambiguous match to a single V gene segment. In an earlier analysis of about 590 of the donors, a V segment was called functional when productive rearrangements were above 56.7%, and segregating when the standard deviation between donors exceeded 5%. To diagnose cytomegalovirus status from the catalog of TCR beta chain sequences, a statistical classification framework was built. In a later analysis, V and J genes were assigned by comparing TCR nucleotide sequences against IMGT/GENE-DB human TR gene sequences. The TCRdist pipeline was used in a later analysis to assign CDR3 sequences and most-parsimonious VDJ recombination scenarios. In a later analysis, every TCR beta chain was defined by the combination of its CDR3 amino acid sequence and its V-gene family, and reads without a unique V-gene family were dropped. A later analysis removed several hundred highly shared, low-generation-probability nucleotide sequences to deal with suspected cross-contamination and a sequencing artifact. In a later analysis, a clonal expansion index for each public chain was calculated from normalized within-repertoire ranks of inferred template counts. Generation probabilities in a later analysis came from a VDJ recombination model fitted to out-of-frame rearrangements, and those results were checked against IGoR. A later analysis scored TCR-TCR, TCR-HLA and TCR-CMV co-occurrence with hypergeometric tests, applying a repertoire-size bias correction to TCR pairs. In a later analysis, false discovery rates were estimated by permuting HLA or CMV assignments 20 times. In a later analysis, co-occurring TCRs were grouped using DBSCAN, and TCRdist sequence similarity was added for clustering within HLA-allele-positive subsets. Repertoires with fewer than 30,000 or more than 120,000 public chains were left out of co-occurrence clustering, as were a handful of repertoires with anomalous nucleotide sharing. The source is immuneACCESS, and TCRdb retained only in-frame sequences with V and J called. Part of the clones is not carried over; for the studies checked, unresolved V genes explain less than half of this, and the remainder is unexplained. The V and J calls and clone size were taken over from that table, and D and trimming were inferred from the DNA. In this sample the table shows 100,000 to 150,000 clones, 77% of which occur a single time. Jointly, the top ten make up 9.5% to 15% of the sample.

The cohort comprised 670 or so healthy bone marrow donors. At the time of sampling, every cohort member was nominally healthy, though immune exposures that went unrecorded were likely present. The donor tested CMV seropositive, placing the donor among the 289 seropositive members of the cohort. Each donor provided a peripheral blood sample, and peripheral blood mononuclear cells were used for TCR beta sequencing. The Qiagen DNeasy Blood Extraction Kit was used to extract genomic DNA from the blood cell samples. The sample was PBMCs. The chain employs TRBV2 and TRBJ1-6, and 12 junctional nucleotides match TRBD1. The TCR originated in a woman aged 40 to 50 in good health and CMV-seropositive. The sequenced DNA: TGTGCCAGCAGGGGACAGGGGGCCGATAATTCACCCCTCCACTTT. The resulting protein is CASRGQGADNSPLHF.